This T cell receptor beta chain was identified during a study of human T cells and chemical hapten exposure. About the research overall: Patients having alopecia areata, totalis or universalis were mostly female.

This sample's time point: pre-sensitization, week 0. The sample's treatment: therapeutic diphenylcyclopropenone sensitization with weekly scalp DPC. The CDR3 extends over 14 amino acids. Germline CDR1 is MDHEN and CDR2 is SYDVKM. V was shortened by 5 bases and J by 1 base, with 11 bases between the two germline ends. TCRdb processed the RACE reads anew with MiXCR; each CDR3 protein has one entry. The repertoire holds 250,000 or so distinct CDR3 sequences, with roughly 8% as singletons. This clonotype was picked up many times. The chain couples TRBV28 to TRBJ1-1, with unresolved D. The sample was whole blood, taken in connection with sensitization to the hapten diphenylcyclopropenone (DPC). This receptor was taken from a man between 18 and 35 years old with alopecia areata. Some clones in this sample may be carry-over from other donors' samples. For the CDR3, the DNA is TGTGCCAGCAGTCCCGGACGGAGGAACACTGAAGCTTTCTTT. This codes for CASSPGRRNTEAFF. Looking up the rest from reference TRBV28 and TRBJ1-1 gives the full variable domain: DVKVTQSSRYLVKRTGEKVFLECVQDMDHENMFWYRQDPGLGLRLIYFSYDVKMKEKGDIPEGYSVSREKKERFSLILESASTNQTSMYLCASSPGRRNTEAFFGQGTRLTVV.